Listed here is a single TCR beta chain. The repertoire was sequenced with immunoSEQ multiplex PCR; TCRdb's copy has only in-frame clones and lacks some. Among about 130,000 clones, 81% were seen once, and the ten largest hold approximately 17%. The Seattle patients, enrolled during active infection, were followed longitudinally. The sample is drawn from a study of blood T cell repertoires in COVID-19. Study background: The origin of the acute and convalescent COVID-19 samples was the United States, Italy and Spain.

This CDR3 contains 11 residues. V dropped 7 bases and J dropped 13 bases, with 14 bases sitting between them. The source of this sequence is a man aged 30 to 39 with COVID-19, enrolled during active disease. The V and J genes are TRBV12-3 or TRBV12-4 and TRBJ2-1; D perhaps matches TRBD2 (6 bases). Material: peripheral blood. CDR3 DNA sequence: TGTGCCAGCATAAGGGAGGCACGACAGTTCTTC. Protein: CASIREARQFF.